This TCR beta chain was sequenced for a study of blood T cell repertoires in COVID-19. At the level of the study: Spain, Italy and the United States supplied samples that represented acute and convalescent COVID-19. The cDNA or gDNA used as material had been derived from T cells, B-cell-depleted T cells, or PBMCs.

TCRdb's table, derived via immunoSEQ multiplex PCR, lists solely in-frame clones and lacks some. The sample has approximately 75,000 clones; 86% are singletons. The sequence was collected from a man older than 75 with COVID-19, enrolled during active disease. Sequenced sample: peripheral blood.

The CDR3 coding sequence is TGTGCCAGCAGCTTCAGGAAGGGGACCTTC. Protein product: CASSFRKGTF. The chain has TRBV11-2 and TRBJ1-2, with D perhaps TRBD1 (5 bases). This CDR3 is 10 amino acids long. V dropped 3 bases and J dropped 14 bases, with 10 bases sitting between them. CDR1 is SGHAT, CDR2 FQNNGV, per germline. The entire variable domain, with the rest obtained from reference TRBV11-2 and TRBJ1-2, is as follows: EAGVAQSPRYKIIEKRQSVAFWCNPISGHATLYWYQQILGQGPKLLIQFQNNGVVDDSQLPKDRFSAERLKGVDSTLKIQPAKLEDSAVYLCASSFRKGTFGSGTRLTVV.